This is a list of T cell receptor beta chains from one sample in a study of beta chain features in type 1 diabetes. Sequenced by immunoSEQ multiplex PCR; TCRdb stores in-frame clones only, minus some. In the table there are about 240,000 clones, about 14% of which are singletons. The material sequenced was naive CD4+ T cells from blood. The receptor source for this set is a man younger than 40 with type 1 diabetes. The CDR3 runs from the conserved cysteine through the conserved F or W. D genes are given only for firm matches. The size field is filled for only some rows; it gives once, few, many or a size class.

d_gene	v_gene	abundance	j_gene	CDR3nt	CDR3aa
.	TRBV5-1	.	TRBJ2-1	TGCGCCAGCAGCCCAGGGAATTCCGAGTTCTTC	CASSPGNSEFF
.	TRBV29-1	.	TRBJ2-7	TGCAGCGTTCACCAGGGCTCCTACGAGCAGTACTTC	CSVHQGSYEQYF
TRBD2	TRBV10-2	.	TRBJ2-7	TGCGCCAGCGGGGGGACTAGCGGGGCTATTCACGAGCAGTACTTC	CASGGTSGAIHEQYF
TRBD2	TRBV6-5	.	TRBJ2-1	TGTGCCAGCAGCGAGACTAGCGGGAGAATGAATGAGCAGTTCTTC	CASSETSGRMNEQFF
TRBD1	TRBV18	once	TRBJ1-2	TGTGCCAGCTCAGCGGCCGGGACAGGGGATGGCTACACCTTC	CASSAAGTGDGYTF
.	TRBV2	.	TRBJ1-2	TGTGCCATTACCGCCGGGGGGACTGATGGCTACACCTTC	CAITAGGTDGYTF
.	TRBV7-9	.	TRBJ2-2	TGTGCCGCAGGAGGCCCCAGCGGCCAAAACACCGGGGAGCTGTTTTTT	CAAGGPSGQNTGELFF
TRBD1	TRBV29-1	few	TRBJ2-7	TGCAGCGTTGGGGCCCAGGGGGAGTCGTTCTACGAGCAGTACTTC	CSVGAQGESFYEQYF
.	TRBV6-5	few	TRBJ1-2	TGTGCCAGCAGTGGGCCGGGGGGCTACACCTTC	CASSGPGGYTF
.	TRBV5-1	few	TRBJ2-3	TGCGCCAGCAGCCTCGGGTTTAGCGGCGGCACAGATACGCAGTATTTT	CASSLGFSGGTDTQYF
TRBD1	TRBV7-9	.	TRBJ1-3	TGTGCCAGCAGCCCAGATGACAGGGGTGGAAACACCATATATTTT	CASSPDDRGGNTIYF
.	TRBV5-6	.	TRBJ2-7	TGTGCCAGCAGCTTAAATACAATTTACGAGCAGTACTTC	CASSLNTIYEQYF
.	TRBV29-1	.	TRBJ2-5	TGCAGCGTTGATGGCTTACAAGAGACCCAGTACTTC	CSVDGLQETQYF
.	TRBV29-1	.	TRBJ1-1	TGCAGCGCCGGCAGGGAGGAGACTGAAGCTTTCTTT	CSAGREETEAFF
.	TRBV18	few	TRBJ2-7	TGTGCCAGCTCACCGGGACAAGGCTTAGTGCAGTACTTC	CASSPGQGLVQYF
.	TRBV25-1	few	TRBJ1-1	TGTGCCAGCAGTGGCCTCCCCCTAGGGGGAAACACTGAAGCTTTCTTT	CASSGLPLGGNTEAFF
TRBD2	TRBV11-2	few	TRBJ2-5	TGTGCCAGCAGCTTACTACTAGCGGGGGGGCGGTACCAAGAGACCCAGTACTTC	CASSLLLAGGRYQETQYF
.	TRBV29-1	few	TRBJ2-2	TGCAGCGTAGCCGGGGGAGCCAACACCGGGGAGCTGTTTTTT	CSVAGGANTGELFF
.	TRBV27	.	TRBJ2-3	TGTGCCAGCAGCCAAGGGGACACAGATACGCAGTATTTT	CASSQGDTDTQYF
.	TRBV25-1	.	TRBJ2-1	TGTGCCAGCAGTGAGCAGGGTGAGGTGCAGTTCTTC	CASSEQGEVQFF
.	TRBV5-1	few	TRBJ2-1	TGCGCCAGCAGCTTGGTCGGGGGATTGGAGCAGTTCTTC	CASSLVGGLEQFF
.	TRBV5-4	.	TRBJ2-1	TGTGCCAGCAGCTTGCCAGGGGTCTACAATGAGCAGTTCTTC	CASSLPGVYNEQFF
TRBD1	TRBV5-1	few	TRBJ2-5	TGCGCCAGCAGCCCGGGACAGGGTGTCGAGACCCAGTACTTC	CASSPGQGVETQYF
TRBD2	TRBV4-1	few	TRBJ2-5	TGCGCCAGCAGCGAAGTGGCTAGCGGGGGAAAAGAGACCCAGTACTTC	CASSEVASGGKETQYF
TRBD1	TRBV15	few	TRBJ2-3	TGTGCCACCAGCACGCGCCCGGGACAGTCCACAGATACGCAGTATTTT	CATSTRPGQSTDTQYF
TRBD2	TRBV18	.	TRBJ2-2	TGTGCCAGCTCACCCATGAGCGGGGCCAACACCGGGGAGCTGTTTTTT	CASSPMSGANTGELFF
.	TRBV10-3	.	TRBJ2-3	TGTGCCGTCGCAGGGACAATTTCCACAGATACGCAGTATTTT	CAVAGTISTDTQYF
TRBD2	TRBV30	.	TRBJ2-3	TGTGCCTGGACTGGGGGGGCAGATACGCAGTATTTT	CAWTGGADTQYF
.	TRBV9	few	TRBJ1-1	TGTGCCAGCAGCCCCTCGGGGAACACTGAAGCTTTCTTT	CASSPSGNTEAFF
.	TRBV10-3	.	TRBJ2-3	TGTGCCGTCCAGTGGTCCGCCTCAGATACGCAGTATTTT	CAVQWSASDTQYF